This TCR beta chain was captured by sequencing in a study of early T cells in non-severe SARS-CoV-2 infection. Across the study: The sequenced material was bulk RNA from unsorted whole blood, and its chains were unpaired. Overall study results and limits: VDJdb matching, biased toward anti-spike CD8 responses, missed private and CD4 specificities.

About this clonotype: Its specificity is unknown.

Deletions cut 8 bases from V and 7 bases from J, with 9 bases between. The CDR3 runs 11 residues. The germline V gene encodes CDR1 SEHNR and CDR2 FQNEAQ (reference sequence). One entry per CDR3 protein results from TCRdb running MiXCR on the 5' RACE reads. The repertoire consists of 70,000 or so distinct CDR3 sequences, with approximately 12% occurring once and the leading ten covering around 4.3%. This TCR came from an adult who was a healthcare worker with PCR-confirmed SARS-CoV-2 infection or an uninfected control (not recorded which). The V and J genes are TRBV7-9 and TRBJ2-1; D is ambiguous. The sample consisted of whole blood. This CDR3 is CASRMANEQFF. The DNA of the CDR3 is TGTGCCAGCCGCATGGCTAATGAGCAGTTCTTC.